Listed below are T cell receptor beta chains from one sample, sequenced in a study of T-cell reconstitution after alpha-beta-depleted transplantation in children. MiXCR, applied by TCRdb to the PCR reads, yields one record per CDR3 protein. The table lists 330,000 or so distinct CDR3 sequences, 10% of them singletons, with 2% to 3% in the top ten. Here the sequenced sample was PBMCs from the stem cell graft donor, taken from the stem cell graft. All receptors derive from a human donor who donated a stem cell graft to a child with acute lymphoblastic leukemia. The CDR3 runs from the conserved cysteine through the conserved F or W. The D gene is left open where the match is weak. Clone size appears in some rows only: once, few, many, or a class for an expanded clone.

D gene	V gene	clone size	J gene	CDR3 DNA	CDR3 protein
TRBD1	TRBV3-1	-	TRBJ2-1	TGTGCCAGCAGCCAGCACTCTCGGACAGGGAAGTACAATGAGCAGTTCTTC	CASSQHSRTGKYNEQFF
TRBD1	TRBV12-3/TRBV12-4	few	TRBJ1-2	TGTGCCAGCAGTTCACCCGGTCAGGGGGCCGGCTACACCTTC	CASSSPGQGAGYTF
-	TRBV6-2/TRBV6-3	many	TRBJ1-2	TGTGCCAGCAGTTTCCCGCGAAGCTATGGCTACACCTTC	CASSFPRSYGYTF
TRBD1	TRBV6-2/TRBV6-3	few	TRBJ1-6	TGTGCCAGCAGTTACTCCTCGGACAGGGAGGATTCACCCCTCCACTTT	CASSYSSDREDSPLHF
TRBD2	TRBV10-3	few	TRBJ2-5	TGTGCCACCAGCTTAGCGGGAGGGTGGCGGGAGACCCAGTACTTC	CATSLAGGWRETQYF
TRBD2	TRBV7-2	few	TRBJ2-1	TGTGCCAGCAGCCAACTAGCGGGGCCGCAATACAATGAGCAGTTCTTC	CASSQLAGPQYNEQFF
TRBD2	TRBV4-3	few	TRBJ2-7	TGCGCCAGCAGCCAAGAGGGAGCGGGAGGCTCCTACGAGCAGTACTTC	CASSQEGAGGSYEQYF
-	TRBV5-1	few	TRBJ2-3	TGCGCCAGCAGCGTCACAGGTTACACAGATACGCAGTATTTT	CASSVTGYTDTQYF
TRBD1	TRBV4-3	few	TRBJ2-7	TGCGCCAGCAGCCAAGATCAGGGGACAGGCTCCTACGAGCAGTACTTC	CASSQDQGTGSYEQYF
TRBD2	TRBV5-1	-	TRBJ2-5	TGCGCCAGCAGCCTCACCGGACTAGCGGGAGCAGAGACCCAGTACTTC	CASSLTGLAGAETQYF
-	TRBV5-5	few	TRBJ1-4	TGTGCCAGCAGACTATGGGGGTCGGCTAATGAAAAACTGTTTTTT	CASRLWGSANEKLFF
-	TRBV7-8	-	TRBJ1-5	TGTGCCAGCAGCTCTTTACAGGGATATAGCAATCAGCCCCAGCATTTT	CASSSLQGYSNQPQHF
TRBD1	TRBV12-5	-	TRBJ2-2	TGTGCTAGTGGTTTGATTACAGGACAGGGGGCCTGGGACACCGGGGAGCTGTTTTTT	CASGLITGQGAWDTGELFF
-	TRBV28	-	TRBJ2-1	TGTGCCAGCTCTAAGGGTAGCCTTTCCTACAATGAGCAGTTCTTC	CASSKGSLSYNEQFF
TRBD1	TRBV12-3/TRBV12-4	few	TRBJ2-2	TGTGCCAGCAGTCTTAGACAGGGGGCCCACACCGGGGAGCTGTTTTTT	CASSLRQGAHTGELFF
-	TRBV6-2/TRBV6-3	few	TRBJ2-2	TGTGCCAGCAGTTACGGCGCCCAAATTGGCCCGAACACCGGGGAGCTGTTTTTT	CASSYGAQIGPNTGELFF
TRBD2	TRBV6-6	few	TRBJ2-3	TGTGCCAGCACCCAGGGGACTAGCGGGAGTACAGATACGCAGTATTTT	CASTQGTSGSTDTQYF
-	TRBV29-1	-	TRBJ1-2	TGCAGCGGGGCCAACCGAACAGGGCCTGCGGTGGGAGGCTACACCTTC	CSGANRTGPAVGGYTF
TRBD2	TRBV19	few	TRBJ2-2	TGTGCCAGTACCCGGACTAGGGGTAGGAACACCGGGGAGCTGTTTTTT	CASTRTRGRNTGELFF
-	TRBV3-1	few	TRBJ2-1	TGTGCCAGCAGCCAAGGTGCGGGGTGGAATGAGCAGTTCTTC	CASSQGAGWNEQFF
TRBD1	TRBV27	few	TRBJ2-7	TGTGCCAGCAGTTCCGGGACAGGGCTGCACGAGCAGTACTTC	CASSSGTGLHEQYF
TRBD2	TRBV5-6	few	TRBJ2-7	TGTGCCAGCAGCTGGAAACTAGCGGGGAGATCCTACGAGCAGTACTTC	CASSWKLAGRSYEQYF
-	TRBV7-9	many	TRBJ1-4	TGTGCCAGCAGCTCCCTCGACGGGGCTAAGACTAATGAAAAACTGTTTTTT	CASSSLDGAKTNEKLFF
TRBD1	TRBV20-1	many	TRBJ2-7	TGCAGTGCTAGTAGGGACAGGTACGAGCAGTACTTC	CSASRDRYEQYF
-	TRBV7-9	few	TRBJ2-1	TGTGCCAGCAGCCAACCGGGCGGTAATGAGCAGTTCTTC	CASSQPGGNEQFF
-	TRBV29-1	-	TRBJ2-7	TGCAGCGTTGAAATCGGTTACGAGCAGTACTTC	CSVEIGYEQYF
-	TRBV4-3	many	TRBJ2-7	TGCGCCAGCAGCCAAGGGGCACACAGGGCGGGCGAGCAGTACTTC	CASSQGAHRAGEQYF
TRBD2	TRBV7-9	-	TRBJ2-5	TGTGCCAGCAGCCGGACTAGCGCACATGAGACCCAGTACTTC	CASSRTSAHETQYF
-	TRBV23-1	few	TRBJ2-7	TGCGCCAGCAGTCAATCACCCTTCGAGACAGCCGCCTACGAGCAGTACTTC	CASSQSPFETAAYEQYF
TRBD2	TRBV20-1	few	TRBJ2-1	TGCAGTGCTGAGCCCCCGGGACTAGCGGGGCCTAGCTCCTACAATGAGCAGTTCTTC	CSAEPPGLAGPSSYNEQFF
-	TRBV27	few	TRBJ2-3	TGTGCCAGCAGTCTACTCCGCCGCGGGGGCACAGATACGCAGTATTTT	CASSLLRRGGTDTQYF
-	TRBV28	-	TRBJ2-6	TGTGCCAGCAGTTTATCCCCCGGACGGCCTGGGGCCAACGTCCTGACTTTC	CASSLSPGRPGANVLTF
TRBD2	TRBV5-1	many	TRBJ2-1	TGCGCCAGCAGCTTGGGTCTCGGGCCTAGCGGGAGAAAAGCCTACAATGAGCAGTTCTTC	CASSLGLGPSGRKAYNEQFF
TRBD1	TRBV5-1	-	TRBJ2-5	TGCGCCAGCAGCTCGGTAGGGACAGAACTCCAAGAGACCCAGTACTTC	CASSSVGTELQETQYF
-	TRBV28	many	TRBJ2-3	TGTGCCAGCAGCTCTCGGACCGGAGGCACAGATACGCAGTATTTT	CASSSRTGGTDTQYF
-	TRBV20-1	few	TRBJ2-2	TGCAGTGCCGGCCCCGGGGCCCCCGGGGAGCTGTTTTTT	CSAGPGAPGELFF
-	TRBV3-1	many	TRBJ1-1	TGTGCCAGCAGCCAACAGACAGTTACCACTGAAGCTTTCTTT	CASSQQTVTTEAFF
-	TRBV20-1	-	TRBJ1-3	TGCAGTGCTAGAGGGCCGACCTCTGGAAACACCATATATTTT	CSARGPTSGNTIYF
TRBD2	TRBV4-2	once	TRBJ2-3	TGTGCCAGCAGCCAGCCATCACTAGCGAAGGTGTCGTATTTT	CASSQPSLAKVSYF
-	TRBV19	once	TRBJ2-1	TGTGCCAGTAGCCCGGGGCTTCGAAGGAATGAGCAGTTCTTC	CASSPGLRRNEQFF
TRBD2	TRBV5-1	few	TRBJ2-3	TGCGCCAGCAGCTCAGGGAGACTAGCGGGCAATACGCAGTATTTT	CASSSGRLAGNTQYF
TRBD2	TRBV7-2	few	TRBJ2-5	TGTGCCAGCAGCTTAGTGCAGGCGGGAGTGGGGTTGGAGACCCAGTACTTC	CASSLVQAGVGLETQYF
-	TRBV7-2	-	TRBJ2-1	TGTGCCAGCAGCACTAGCTGGGCAGTAAACAATGAGCAGTTCTTC	CASSTSWAVNNEQFF
-	TRBV5-1	many	TRBJ2-4	TGCGCCAGCAGCTTGGGACAGACAGCCAAAAACATTCAGTACTTC	CASSLGQTAKNIQYF
-	TRBV9	few	TRBJ2-7	TGTGCCAGCAGCGTAGTAGCAGGGGTTGTCTCCTACGAGCAGTACTTC	CASSVVAGVVSYEQYF
TRBD2	TRBV4-3	-	TRBJ2-5	TGCGCCAGCAGCCAAGGGGCCTTTGCGGGAGGCCTCGTACAAGAGACCCAGTACTTC	CASSQGAFAGGLVQETQYF
-	TRBV14	few	TRBJ1-3	TGTGCCAGCAGCCTCCACAGGGTGTCAAGCTCTGGAAACACCATATATTTT	CASSLHRVSSSGNTIYF
-	TRBV10-3	-	TRBJ2-5	TGTGCCATCGGGGCAGGACAAGAGACCCAGTACTTC	CAIGAGQETQYF
TRBD1	TRBV2	-	TRBJ2-2	TGTGCCAGCAGTAGCGGAACAGGGGGTATTGTCGGGGAGCTGTTTTTT	CASSSGTGGIVGELFF
-	TRBV28	-	TRBJ1-1	TGTGCCAGCAGTTTATGGGGGGAAGGTGAAGCTTTCTTT	CASSLWGEGEAFF
-	TRBV7-9	few	TRBJ1-2	TGTGCCAGCAGCCCAGTCGATTGGTTATATGGCTACACCTTC	CASSPVDWLYGYTF
TRBD2	TRBV20-1	few	TRBJ2-6	TGCAGTGCTAGAGAGAGAGCAGGGCTAGCGGGGGACTCTGGGGCCAACGTCCTGACTTTC	CSARERAGLAGDSGANVLTF
TRBD1	TRBV7-9	-	TRBJ2-2	TGTGCCAGCAGCCCAAAAGCGACAGGGAAAGTACGTGGAGGCCCCACCGGGGAGCTGTTTTTT	CASSPKATGKVRGGPTGELFF
-	TRBV4-1	few	TRBJ2-2	TGCGCCAGCAGCCAACCGGGACAGAACACCGGGGAGCTGTTTTTT	CASSQPGQNTGELFF
TRBD1	TRBV3-1	few	TRBJ1-1	TGTGCCAGCAGCCAAGCACAGGGGGTGGGAACTGAAGCTTTCTTT	CASSQAQGVGTEAFF
TRBD2	TRBV7-2	few	TRBJ2-5	TGTGCCAGCAGCTTCGAGGGACTAGCTGGAGAGACCCAGTACTTC	CASSFEGLAGETQYF
-	TRBV12-3/TRBV12-4	few	TRBJ1-5	TGTGCCAGCAGACCAGGGGTCGGCAATCAGCCCCAGCATTTT	CASRPGVGNQPQHF
-	TRBV11-1	few	TRBJ2-1	TGTGCCAGCAGCTTTCTTTTCGCTGTACGGGATAAGGGCAATGAGCAGTTCTTC	CASSFLFAVRDKGNEQFF
TRBD2	TRBV10-3	-	TRBJ2-3	TGTGCCATCAGTGAGTCAACTAGCGGGAGTAAATCAGATACGCAGTATTTT	CAISESTSGSKSDTQYF
TRBD1	TRBV20-1	many	TRBJ1-6	TGCAGTGCGTCGGGACAGGGGTATAGTTCACCCCTCCACTTT	CSASGQGYSSPLHF